The 10 T cell receptor beta chains listed next were all sequenced from one sample in a study of siplizumab effects on memory and regulatory T cells. Produced via immunoSEQ multiplex PCR; TCRdb's table is partial and in-frame only. Counted here are under 100,000 clones, roughly 94% occurring once; the ten biggest clones make up about 1.4%. The sample was non-Treg CD4+ T cells sorted from blood. The receptors come from a human donor in good health.

This clone showed up just a few times. The chain employs TRBV25-1 and TRBJ1-5, with D unclear. The length of the CDR3 is 14 residues. V lost 1 base and J lost 3, with 7 bases in between. Looked up from germline, CDR1 is MGHDK and CDR2 is SYGVNS. For the CDR3, the DNA is TGTGCCAGCAGTGAATCCGGATTCAATCAGCCCCAGCATTTT. Protein: CASSESGFNQPQHF.

The CDR3 sequence is CASSVEMGEQYF. The CDR3 DNA follows: TGTGCCAGCAGCGTAGAGATGGGCGAGCAGTACTTC. This chain uses TRBV9 with TRBJ2-7; no firm D call. The CDR3 is made up of 12 amino acids. Trimming took 0 bases from V and 6 from J, leaving 7 bases between them. The germline gives CDR1 SGDLS, CDR2 YYNGEE. The variable domain in full, with the rest retrieved from reference TRBV9 and TRBJ2-7, is DSGVTQTPKHLITATGQRVTLRCSPRSGDLSVYWYQQSLDQGLQFLIQYYNGEERAKGNILERFSAQQFPDLHSELNLSSLELGDSALYFCASSVEMGEQYFGPGTRLTVT.

The chain is built from TRBV27 and TRBJ2-7, with 9 nucleotides matching TRBD1. V lost 3 bases to trimming and J lost 5 bases; unmatched junction nucleotides: 8. The CDR3 is made up of 15 amino acids. From germline, CDR1 is MNHEY and CDR2 SMNVEV (reference sequence). The CDR3 spells CASSFRDRVRNEQYF. The CDR3 coding sequence is TGTGCCAGCAGTTTTCGGGACAGGGTGAGAAACGAGCAGTACTTC.

J is TRBJ2-1 and V is TRBV9; 8 bases map to TRBD2. After removal of 2 bases from V and 8 bases from J, the junction contained 9 bases not matched to a gene. CDR1 is SGDLS, CDR2 YYNGEE, per germline. The CDR3 totals 15 residues. For the CDR3, the DNA is TGTGCCAGCAGCGTCTCCAGCGGGAGAACGGATGAGCAGTTCTTC. Protein: CASSVSSGRTDEQFF.

The V gene is TRBV7-9, the J gene TRBJ1-5; TRBD1 is a possible D gene (5 bases). V was shortened by 4 bases and J by 1 base, with 11 bases between the two germline ends. CDR3 size: 15 residues. From germline, CDR1 is SEHNR and CDR2 FQNEAQ (reference sequence). The CDR3, as DNA: TGTGCCAGCAGCTCCGATCCAGGGAGCAATCAGCCCCAGCATTTT. Translating gives CASSSDPGSNQPQHF. Combining the CDR3 with reference TRBV7-9 and TRBJ1-5 gives the whole variable domain DTGVSQNPRHKITKRGQNVTFRCDPISEHNRLYWYRQTLGQGPEFLTYFQNEAQLEKSRLLSDRFSAERPKGSFSTLEIQRTEQGDSAMYLCASSSDPGSNQPQHFGDGTRLSIL.

Concerning this clone: Other DNA sequences in the same sample also yield this CDR3. This sequence joins TRBV7-3 and TRBJ2-5; D remains unclear. Germline V gene lookup returns CDR1 SGHTA and CDR2 FQGTGA. V was clipped by 2 bases and J by 3 bases, with 7 bases between them. This CDR3 has 13 amino acids. The CDR3 reads CASSLGRKETQYF. The CDR3 nucleotides read TGTGCCAGCAGCTTAGGAAGGAAAGAGACCCAGTACTTC.

This clone was seen a few times. J is TRBJ1-1 and V is TRBV5-1; 8 nucleotides line up with TRBD1. The J segment lost 1 base and the V segment lost 4 bases, leaving 3 bases of the junction unmatched. Germline-derived CDR1 and CDR2 are SGHRS and YFSETQ. The CDR3 length is 14 residues. The CDR3 loop is CASSGQGKNTEAFF. The CDR3 coding sequence is TGCGCCAGCAGCGGACAGGGAAAGAACACTGAAGCTTTCTTT.

CDR3 protein: CAWKSPDLNTGELFF. The CDR3 nucleotides are TGTGCCTGGAAGTCACCAGACTTGAACACCGGGGAGCTGTTTTTT. The rearrangement joins TRBV30 to TRBJ2-2; D is ambiguous. Germline V gives CDR1 GTSNPN, CDR2 SVGIG (reference sequence). V was pared by 4 bases and J by 1 base, with 13 bases between. This CDR3 is 15 amino acids long.

The V call is TRBV5-6, the J call TRBJ2-7, with 7 bases fitting TRBD2. CDR1 is SGHDT and CDR2 is YYEEEE in the germline V gene. CDR3 length: 13 residues. V was clipped by 3 bases and J by 6 bases; unmatched bases: 6. The CDR3 loop is CASSWSLAGEQYF. The CDR3 nucleotides are TGTGCCAGCAGCTGGAGTTTAGCGGGCGAGCAGTACTTC.

V is TRBV28 and J is TRBJ1-1, with D uncertain. The V end lost 4 bases, the J end lost 1 base, and 10 bases lay between the germline ends. Germline assignment: CDR1 MDHEN and CDR2 SYDVKM. The CDR3 sequence is 14 residues long. This chain's CDR3 is CASSSPPQNTEAFF. CDR3 sequence (DNA): TGTGCCAGCAGTTCCCCTCCTCAGAACACTGAAGCTTTCTTT. The whole variable domain, filled in from reference TRBV28 and TRBJ1-1, reads DVKVTQSSRYLVKRTGEKVFLECVQDMDHENMFWYRQDPGLGLRLIYFSYDVKMKEKGDIPEGYSVSREKKERFSLILESASTNQTSMYLCASSSPPQNTEAFFGQGTRLTVV.